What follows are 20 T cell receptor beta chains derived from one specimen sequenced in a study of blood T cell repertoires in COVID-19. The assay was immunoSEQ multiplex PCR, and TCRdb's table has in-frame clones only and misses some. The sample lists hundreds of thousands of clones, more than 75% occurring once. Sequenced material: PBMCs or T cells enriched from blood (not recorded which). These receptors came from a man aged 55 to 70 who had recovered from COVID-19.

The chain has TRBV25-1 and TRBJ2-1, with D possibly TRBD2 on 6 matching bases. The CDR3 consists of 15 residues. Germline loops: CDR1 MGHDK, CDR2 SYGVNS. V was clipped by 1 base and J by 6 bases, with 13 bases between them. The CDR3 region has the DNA TGTGCCAGCAGTGAATTCGGGGGACGACCCAATGAGCAGTTCTTC. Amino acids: CASSEFGGRPNEQFF.

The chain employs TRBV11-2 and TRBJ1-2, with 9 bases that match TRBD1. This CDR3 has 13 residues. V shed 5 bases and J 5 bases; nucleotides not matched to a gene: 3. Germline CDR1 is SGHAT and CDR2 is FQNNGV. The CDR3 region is CASSRGTGYGYTF. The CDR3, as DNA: TGTGCCAGCAGCCGAGGGACAGGGTATGGCTACACCTTC.

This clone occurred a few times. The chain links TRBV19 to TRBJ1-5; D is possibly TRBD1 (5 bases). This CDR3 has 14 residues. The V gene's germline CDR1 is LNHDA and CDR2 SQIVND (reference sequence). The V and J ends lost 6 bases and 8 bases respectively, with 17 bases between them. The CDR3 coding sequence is TGTGCCAGTAGACGGGACTACTTGGCTGAGCCCCAGCATTTT. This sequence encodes CASRRDYLAEPQHF.

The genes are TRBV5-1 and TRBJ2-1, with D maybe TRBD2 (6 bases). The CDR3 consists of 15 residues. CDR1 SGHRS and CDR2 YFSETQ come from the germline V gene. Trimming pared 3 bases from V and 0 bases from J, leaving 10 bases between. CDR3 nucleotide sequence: TGCGCCAGCAGCTCGACGGGAGACTCCTACAATGAGCAGTTCTTC. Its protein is CASSSTGDSYNEQFF.

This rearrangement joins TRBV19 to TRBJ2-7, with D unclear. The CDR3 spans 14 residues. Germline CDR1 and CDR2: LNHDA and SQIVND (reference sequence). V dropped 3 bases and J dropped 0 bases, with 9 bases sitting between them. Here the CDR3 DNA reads TGTGCCAGTAGTATCGCGCTTACCTCCTACGAGCAGTACTTC. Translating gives CASSIALTSYEQYF.

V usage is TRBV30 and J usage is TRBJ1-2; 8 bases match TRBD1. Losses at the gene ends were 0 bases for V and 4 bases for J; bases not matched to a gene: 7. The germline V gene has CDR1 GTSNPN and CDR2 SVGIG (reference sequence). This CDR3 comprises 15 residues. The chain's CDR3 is CAWSVSGGPAYGYTF. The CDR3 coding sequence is TGTGCCTGGAGTGTATCAGGGGGCCCGGCCTATGGCTACACCTTC.

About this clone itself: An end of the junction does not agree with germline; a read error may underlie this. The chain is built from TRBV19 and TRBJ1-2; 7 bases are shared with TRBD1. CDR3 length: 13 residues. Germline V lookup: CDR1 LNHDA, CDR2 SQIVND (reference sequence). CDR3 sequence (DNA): TGTGCCGGTAGAGAACAGGGGCAGGATGGCTACACCTTC. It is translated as CAGREQGQDGYTF.

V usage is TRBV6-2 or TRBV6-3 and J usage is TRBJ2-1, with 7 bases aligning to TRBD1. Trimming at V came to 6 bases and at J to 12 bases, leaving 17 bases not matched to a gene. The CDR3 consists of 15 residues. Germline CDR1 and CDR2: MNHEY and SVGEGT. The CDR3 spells CASSPPGQSESGQFF. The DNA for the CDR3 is TGTGCCAGCAGCCCCCCGGGACAGAGTGAGTCCGGGCAGTTCTTC.

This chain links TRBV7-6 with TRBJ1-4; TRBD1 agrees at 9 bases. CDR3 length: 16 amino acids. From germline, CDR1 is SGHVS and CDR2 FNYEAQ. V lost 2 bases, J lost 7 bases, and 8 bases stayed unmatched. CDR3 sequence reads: CASSLSTGGTGEKLFF. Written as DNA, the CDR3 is TGTGCCAGCAGCTTATCGACAGGGGGAACGGGTGAAAAACTGTTTTTT.

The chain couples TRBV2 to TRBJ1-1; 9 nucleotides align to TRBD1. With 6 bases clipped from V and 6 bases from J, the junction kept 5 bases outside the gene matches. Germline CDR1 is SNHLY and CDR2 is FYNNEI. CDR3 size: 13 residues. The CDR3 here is CASSGQGLAEAFF. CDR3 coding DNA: TGTGCCAGCAGCGGACAGGGGCTAGCTGAAGCTTTCTTT.

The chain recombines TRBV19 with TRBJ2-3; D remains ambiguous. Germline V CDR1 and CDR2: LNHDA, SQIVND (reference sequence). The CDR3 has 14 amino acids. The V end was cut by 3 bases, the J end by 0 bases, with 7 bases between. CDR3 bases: TGTGCCAGTAGTATCCAGACTAGCACAGATACGCAGTATTTT. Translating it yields CASSIQTSTDTQYF. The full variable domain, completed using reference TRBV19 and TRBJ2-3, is DGGITQSPKYLFRKEGQNVTLSCEQNLNHDAMYWYRQDPGQGLRLIYYSQIVNDFQKGDIAEGYSVSREKKESFPLTVTSAQKNPTAFYLCASSIQTSTDTQYFGPGTRLTVL.

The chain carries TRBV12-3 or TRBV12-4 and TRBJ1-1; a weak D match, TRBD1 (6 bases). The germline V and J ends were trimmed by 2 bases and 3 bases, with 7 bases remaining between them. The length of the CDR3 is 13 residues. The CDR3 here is CASSLTGYTEAFF. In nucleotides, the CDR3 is TGTGCCAGCAGTTTAACAGGGTACACTGAAGCTTTCTTT.

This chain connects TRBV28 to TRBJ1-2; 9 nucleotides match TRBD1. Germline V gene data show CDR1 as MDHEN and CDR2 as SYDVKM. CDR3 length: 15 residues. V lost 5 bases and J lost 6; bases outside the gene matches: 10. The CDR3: CASSPPLGTGHGYTF. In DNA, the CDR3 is TGTGCCAGCAGTCCTCCGTTGGGGACAGGGCATGGCTACACCTTC.

The CDR3 region is CATSKRLAGGTDTQYF. CDR3 coding DNA: TGTGCCACCAGCAAAAGACTAGCGGGGGGCACAGATACGCAGTATTTT. This chain joins TRBV15 and TRBJ2-3, with 12 bases lining up with TRBD2. V was pared by 4 bases and J by 1 base, with 3 bases of the junction left unmatched. This CDR3 spans 16 amino acids. Germline CDR1 and CDR2: LNHNV and YYDKDF (reference sequence).

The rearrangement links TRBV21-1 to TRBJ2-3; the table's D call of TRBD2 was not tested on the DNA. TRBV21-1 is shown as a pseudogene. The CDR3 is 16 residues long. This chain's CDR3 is CASSKVETRNTDTQYF. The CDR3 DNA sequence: TGTGCCAGCAGCAAAGTTGAGACTAGAAACACAGATACGCAGTATTTT.

The CDR3 DNA reads TGTGCCAGCAGCCAGGCCCTCGGGGGTGACACTGAAGCTTTCTTT. It is translated as CASSQALGGDTEAFF. V gene TRBV28 combines with J gene TRBJ1-1; D perhaps matches TRBD1 (5 bases). This CDR3 contains 15 residues. Germline V gene lookup returns CDR1 MDHEN and CDR2 SYDVKM. Deletions cut 6 bases from V and 3 bases from J, with 17 bases between. Variable domain in full (rest from reference TRBV28 and TRBJ1-1): DVKVTQSSRYLVKRTGEKVFLECVQDMDHENMFWYRQDPGLGLRLIYFSYDVKMKEKGDIPEGYSVSREKKERFSLILESASTNQTSMYLCASSQALGGDTEAFFGQGTRLTVV.

This CDR3 reads CASSHGTHNTGELFF. CDR3 bases: TGTGCCAGCTCACACGGGACACATAACACCGGGGAGCTGTTTTTT. The V gene is TRBV18, the J gene TRBJ2-2, with a possible D match to TRBD1 (6 bases). Germline lookup yields CDR1 KGHSH and CDR2 LQKENI. This CDR3 comprises 15 residues. V lost 4 bases to trimming and J lost 2 bases, with 11 bases between them.

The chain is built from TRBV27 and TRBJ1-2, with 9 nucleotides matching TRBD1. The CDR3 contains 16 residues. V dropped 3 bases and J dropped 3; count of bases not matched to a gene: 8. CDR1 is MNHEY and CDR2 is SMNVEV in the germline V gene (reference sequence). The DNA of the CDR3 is TGTGCCAGCAGTTTTGACCGGACAGGGGTGGACTATGGCTACACCTTC. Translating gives CASSFDRTGVDYGYTF.

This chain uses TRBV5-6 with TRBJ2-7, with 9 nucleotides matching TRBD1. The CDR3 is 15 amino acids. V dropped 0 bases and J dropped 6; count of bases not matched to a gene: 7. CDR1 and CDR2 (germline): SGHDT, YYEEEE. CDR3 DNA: TGTGCCAGCAGCTTGGCGGGACAGGGTGAACTCGAGCAGTACTTC. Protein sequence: CASSLAGQGELEQYF.

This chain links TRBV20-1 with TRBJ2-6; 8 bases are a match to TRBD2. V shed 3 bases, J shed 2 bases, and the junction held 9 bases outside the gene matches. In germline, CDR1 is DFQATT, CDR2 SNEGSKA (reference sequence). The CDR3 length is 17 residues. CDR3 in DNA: TGCAGTGCTAGTTCTAAGCGGGGGTTAACTGGGGCCAACGTCCTGACTTTC. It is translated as CSASSKRGLTGANVLTF.